The sequence of this TCR beta chain was determined in a study of monozygotic twins with inflammatory bowel disease. The CDR3 is 14 residues long. Germline V CDR1 and CDR2: SGDLS, YYNGEE. TCRdb reprocessed the 5' RACE reads, keeping one entry per CDR3 protein, no DNA. Reported are 90,000 to 110,000 distinct CDR3 sequences; the ten largest clones contain roughly 12%. The sequencing input was blood. The chain links TRBV9 to TRBJ2-7. This TCR derives from a human donor with ulcerative colitis or Crohn's disease, or a healthy co-twin of an affected twin (not recorded which). The CDR3 reads CASSVDGDDYEQYF. Supplemented by reference TRBV9 and TRBJ2-7, the full variable domain reads DSGVTQTPKHLITATGQRVTLRCSPRSGDLSVYWYQQSLDQGLQFLIQYYNGEERAKGNILERFSAQQFPDLHSELNLSSLELGDSALYFCASSVDGDDYEQYFGPGTRLTVT.